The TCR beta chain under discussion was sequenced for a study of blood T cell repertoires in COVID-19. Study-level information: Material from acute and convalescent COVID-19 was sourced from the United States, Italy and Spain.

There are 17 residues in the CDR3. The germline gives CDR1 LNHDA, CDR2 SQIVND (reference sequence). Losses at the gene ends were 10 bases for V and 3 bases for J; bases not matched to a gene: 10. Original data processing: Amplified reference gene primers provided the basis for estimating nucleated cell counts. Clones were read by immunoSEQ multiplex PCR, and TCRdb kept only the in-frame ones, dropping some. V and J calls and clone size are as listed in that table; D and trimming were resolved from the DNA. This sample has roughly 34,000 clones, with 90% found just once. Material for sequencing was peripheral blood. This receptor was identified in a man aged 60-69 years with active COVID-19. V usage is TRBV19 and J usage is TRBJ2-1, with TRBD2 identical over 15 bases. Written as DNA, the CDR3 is TGTGCCACCAGCCCGGGACTAGCGGGGGGAATCTACAATGAGCAGTTCTTC. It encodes CATSPGLAGGIYNEQFF. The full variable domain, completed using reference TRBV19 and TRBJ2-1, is DGGITQSPKYLFRKEGQNVTLSCEQNLNHDAMYWYRQDPGQGLRLIYYSQIVNDFQKGDIAEGYSVSREKKESFPLTVTSAQKNPTAFYLCATSPGLAGGIYNEQFFGPGTRLTVL.